Presented here are 8 T cell receptor beta chains from one specimen sequenced in a study of T-cell reconstitution after alpha-beta-depleted transplantation in children (dated by TCRdb to 2016 to 2017). Libraries were prepared through PCR. The instrument given in TCRdb is Illumina HiSeq 2500. TCR libraries were prepared with molecular barcoding, using unique molecular identifiers to normalize TCRbeta repertoire quantification. The public reads were quality trimmed at Q25 with fastp and then assembled into clones with MiXCR by TCRdb, keeping productive beta chains. Rows with a matching CDR3 protein are joined into one entry that keeps the most common DNA and genes. Counted in this sample were about 610,000 distinct CDR3 sequences; 10% of them appeared once. The ten largest clonotypes hold 4% to 5% of the sample. Sequenced material: PBMCs from the stem cell graft donor, taken from the stem cell graft. These receptors came from a human donor who donated a stem cell graft to a child with acute myeloid leukemia.

This clonotype has more than one count but fewer than ten. The V and J genes are TRBV27 and TRBJ2-1; D is unresolved. Trimming removed 5 bases from V and 0 bases from J, with 14 bases in between. From germline, CDR1 is MNHEY and CDR2 SMNVEV (reference sequence). CDR3 length: 16 residues. The CDR3, as DNA: TGTGCCAGCAGTCGCCCCGGGCGAAGCTCCTACAATGAGCAGTTCTTC. Protein sequence: CASSRPGRSSYNEQFF.

The chain links TRBV21-1 to TRBJ2-3; the table's D call TRBD1 went unverified against the DNA. TRBV21-1 is annotated as a pseudogene. The CDR3 loop spans 14 amino acids. CDR3 residues: CASGDGGLRDTQYF. The CDR3 DNA reads as TGTGCCAGCGGCGACGGGGGGCTGAGGGATACGCAGTATTTT.

This clonotype has a handful of counts. The chain carries TRBV7-8 and TRBJ1-4, with TRBD1 identical over 7 bases. V lost 2 bases and J lost 8; bases outside the gene matches: 11. The germline V gene has CDR1 SGHVS and CDR2 FQNEAQ. This CDR3 spans 16 amino acids. This chain's CDR3 is CASSLRAQGIGEKLFF. The CDR3 nucleotides read TGTGCCAGCAGCTTAAGGGCACAGGGGATCGGCGAAAAACTGTTTTTT.

This clonotype turned up a few times. The chain recombines TRBV28 with TRBJ2-1, with a weak D call TRBD1 (6 bases). Germline assignment: CDR1 MDHEN and CDR2 SYDVKM. V was trimmed by 8 bases and J by 3 bases, leaving 14 bases between them. The CDR3 runs to 14 residues. CDR3 sequence (DNA): TGTGCCAGCCGTAAACAGGGTAACTACAATGAGCAGTTCTTC. Translated, it gives CASRKQGNYNEQFF.

This clonotype was recorded a few times. The V and J genes are TRBV7-8 and TRBJ2-7; unclear D gene. The length of the CDR3 is 14 residues. Trimming shortened V by 3 bases and J by 1 base, and 10 bases separated the two germline ends. Looked up from germline, CDR1 is SGHVS and CDR2 is FQNEAQ. This CDR3 reads CASSFLDLSYEQYF. CDR3 DNA sequence: TGTGCCAGCAGCTTCCTGGACCTGTCCTACGAGCAGTACTTC.

In its sample, this clonotype was seen a few times. The CDR3 region is CASSLRTSGSGELFF. CDR3 coding DNA: TGTGCCAGCAGCTTACGAACTAGCGGGAGTGGGGAGCTGTTTTTT. The V call is TRBV11-2, the J call TRBJ2-2; 11 bases line up with TRBD2. Trimming cost V 2 bases and J 8 bases; bases outside gene matches: 4. This CDR3 has 15 residues. CDR1 and CDR2 (germline): SGHAT, FQNNGV.

This clonotype has only a few counts. J is TRBJ2-1 and V is TRBV7-2; 10 nucleotides match TRBD2. The CDR3 loop spans 15 amino acids. Germline V gene sequence: CDR1 SGHTA, CDR2 FQGNSA. Trimming took 5 bases from V and 8 from J; bases not matched to a gene: 9. The CDR3 loop is CASSPSGRVSDEQFF. The CDR3, as DNA: TGTGCCAGCAGCCCGAGCGGGAGGGTGTCCGATGAGCAGTTCTTC.

This clonotype has ten or more counts. The chain joins TRBV5-1 to TRBJ2-1; 7 nucleotides align to TRBD1. This CDR3 is built from 15 residues. From germline, CDR1 is SGHRS and CDR2 YFSETQ. V dropped 0 bases and J dropped 2; count of bases not matched to a gene: 2. DNA of the CDR3: TGCGCCAGCAGCTTGGAGGGGGCACCCTACAATGAGCAGTTCTTC. Translation: CASSLEGAPYNEQFF.